Each of the 2 T cell receptor beta chains below was sequenced from the same sample in a study of control samples from healthy donors and cancer patients. TCRdb keeps only in-frame clones here, not all; method: immunoSEQ multiplex PCR. The data contain 60,000 to 75,000 clones, under 85% of them singletons. Sequencing was performed on blood. The source is a man aged 60 to 75 in good health.

The J gene is TRBJ2-7, the V gene TRBV28, with D maybe TRBD1 (5 bases). The CDR3 totals 15 residues. Looked up from germline, CDR1 is MDHEN and CDR2 is SYDVKM. Trimming removed 3 bases at V and 0 bases at J, with 12 bases between. This chain's CDR3 is CASSFTGSSSYEQYF. CDR3 DNA sequence: TGTGCCAGCAGTTTCACAGGTTCGAGCTCCTACGAGCAGTACTTC.

The chain is built from TRBV7-3 and TRBJ2-5, with 8 bases that match TRBD1. This CDR3 comprises 13 residues. Germline V lookup: CDR1 SGHTA, CDR2 FQGTGA. V lost 8 bases and J lost 0; bases outside the gene matches: 2. The CDR3 coding sequence is TGTGCCAGCTCCAGGGGGCACCAAGAGACCCAGTACTTC. Translating it yields CASSRGHQETQYF.